Listed below are T cell receptor beta chains from one sample, sequenced in a study of shared clonotypes between healthy human individuals. The repertoire was sequenced with immunoSEQ multiplex PCR; TCRdb's copy has only in-frame clones and lacks some. The repertoire holds millions of clones, with about 95% as singletons. Material for sequencing was naive CD8+ T cells sorted from blood. Receptor source: a man younger than 30 in good health. CDR3s include the opening cysteine and the closing phenylalanine or tryptophan. A D gene is named only where the DNA matches it firmly. Clone size is not always given. Where it is, it says once, few, many or a class for expanded clones.

>NA|TRBV2|NA|TRBJ2-7
CASSVRGSGEQYF
TGTGCCAGCAGTGTCCGGGGTTCCGGCGAGCAGTACTTC
>NA|TRBV13|NA|TRBJ2-1
CASSLRVGYNEQFF
TGTGCCAGCAGCTTACGGGTGGGCTACAATGAGCAGTTCTTC
>NA|TRBV4-3|TRBD2|TRBJ2-3
CASSQDGLGRESVISDTQYF
TGCGCCAGCAGCCAAGATGGCCTCGGGCGGGAGTCTGTGATTTCAGATACGCAGTATTTT
>NA|TRBV5-6|TRBD1|TRBJ2-1
CASSTGTDYLNEQFF
TGTGCCAGCAGCACCGGGACAGATTATCTCAATGAGCAGTTCTTC
>NA|TRBV7-8|NA|TRBJ2-1
CASSSTVISYNEQFF
TGTGCCAGCAGCTCGACAGTTATCTCCTACAATGAGCAGTTCTTC
>NA|TRBV27|TRBD1|TRBJ1-6
CASRPTGSNSPLHF
TGTGCCAGCAGACCGACAGGGAGTAATTCACCCCTCCACTTT
>NA|TRBV30|TRBD1|TRBJ2-1
CAWARDRGYNEQFF
TGTGCCTGGGCCAGGGACAGGGGCTACAATGAGCAGTTCTTC
>NA|TRBV30|NA|TRBJ2-3
CAWSPATLTDTQYF
TGTGCCTGGAGTCCCGCGACCCTCACAGATACGCAGTATTTT
>NA|TRBV2|NA|TRBJ2-1
CASSEANNNEQFF
TGTGCCAGCAGTGAAGCGAATAACAATGAGCAGTTCTTC
>NA|TRBV6-5|NA|TRBJ2-2
CASSYSSVGELFF
TGTGCCAGCAGTTACTCCTCTGTAGGGGAGCTGTTTTTT
>NA|TRBV28|NA|TRBJ1-2
CASEAGQYGYGYTF
TGTGCCAGCGAAGCGGGACAATATGGCTATGGCTACACCTTC
>once|TRBV6-5|NA|TRBJ2-2
CASSYGEYLGELFF
TGTGCCAGCAGTTACGGGGAGTACCTCGGGGAGCTGTTTTTT
>once|TRBV5-5|NA|TRBJ1-2
CASTSETQGQTNYGYTF
TGTGCCAGCACTTCAGAAACCCAAGGACAGACAAACTATGGCTACACCTTC
>NA|TRBV4-3|NA|TRBJ2-2
CASSQDGTDLTGELFF
TGCGCCAGCAGCCAAGATGGGACGGACCTTACCGGGGAGCTGTTTTTT
>NA|TRBV5-1|TRBD1|TRBJ2-7
CASSSGQISYEQYF
TGCGCCAGCAGCTCGGGACAGATTAGCTACGAGCAGTACTTC
>NA|TRBV4-3|NA|TRBJ2-3
CASSPSVGDTQYF
TGCGCCAGCAGCCCGTCTGTCGGGGATACGCAGTATTTT
>NA|TRBV19|TRBD1|TRBJ2-5
CASSSDRGETQYF
TGTGCCAGTAGCAGCGACAGGGGAGAGACCCAGTACTTC
>NA|TRBV6-1|TRBD2|TRBJ2-3
CASSANSGGTQYF
TGTGCCAGCAGTGCCAATAGCGGGGGGACGCAGTATTTT
>NA|TRBV5-1|TRBD1|TRBJ2-7
CASSLVQGAYEQYF
TGCGCCAGCAGCTTGGTTCAGGGGGCCTACGAGCAGTACTTC
>NA|TRBV30|TRBD1|TRBJ1-1
CAWSGGTGLTEAFF
TGTGCCTGGAGTGGAGGGACAGGTCTCACTGAAGCTTTCTTT
>NA|TRBV7-9|NA|TRBJ1-1
CASSLARQGLEAFF
TGTGCCAGCAGCTTAGCAAGACAAGGACTTGAAGCTTTCTTT
>once|TRBV7-8|NA|TRBJ2-1
CASSPISGVSYNEQFF
TGTGCCAGCTCTCCCATCTCAGGGGTCTCCTACAATGAGCAGTTCTTC
>NA|TRBV5-4|TRBD2|TRBJ2-7
CAAQTGGGSYEQYF
TGTGCCGCCCAGACGGGCGGGGGGTCCTACGAGCAGTACTTC
>NA|TRBV11-2|NA|TRBJ2-7
CASSLPGRLPYEQYF
TGTGCCAGCAGCTTACCGGGCCGTCTCCCCTACGAGCAGTACTTC
>NA|TRBV10-3|TRBD1|TRBJ1-2
CAISERGGGRGPNYGYTF
TGTGCCATCAGTGAGCGTGGCGGAGGAAGGGGGCCCAACTATGGCTACACCTTC
>NA|TRBV4-3|NA|TRBJ1-4
CASSQDVAGEEKLFF
TGCGCCAGCAGCCAAGATGTGGCAGGGGAGGAAAAACTGTTTTTT
>NA|TRBV5-8|NA|TRBJ2-7
CASSQDVGSSYEQYF
TGTGCCAGCAGCCAGGACGTGGGGTCCTCCTACGAGCAGTACTTC
>NA|TRBV9|NA|TRBJ2-2
CASSVVWKENTGELFF
TGTGCCAGCAGCGTAGTTTGGAAAGAAAACACCGGGGAGCTGTTTTTT